This TCR beta chain is from a study of Graves' ophthalmopathy and Graves' hyperthyroidism listed by TCRdb under 2018. About the study as a whole: Peripheral blood was collected at initial diagnosis, before any treatment. In total, 135 blood samples were TCR-sequenced: fewer than 50 ophthalmopathy, over 70 hyperthyroidism and roughly 17 hyperthyroidism-to-ophthalmopathy patients. The approximately 100 discovery patients were randomly divided into training and test sets at a 7:3 ratio. The study used signatures of the TCR beta repertoire to tell Graves' ophthalmopathy apart from Graves' hyperthyroidism and to predict which patients would progress to ophthalmopathy. T-cell repertoires of thyroid tissue and blood were compared in six or seven hyperthyroidism patients. A discovery set of 100 patients (43 ophthalmopathy, 55 to 65 stable hyperthyroidism) was enrolled to explore V-J signatures distinguishing ophthalmopathy from hyperthyroidism. Once sampling was done, hyperthyroidism patients were given methimazole at a starting dose of 30 mg daily, while ophthalmopathy patients were given high-dose intravenous methylprednisolone. The independent validation cohort included about 19 hyperthyroidism patients plus 17 patients who later progressed from hyperthyroidism to ophthalmopathy. Study-wide conclusions, independent of this receptor: In validation, the model predicted ophthalmopathy progression with 55% to 71% sensitivity and about 77% specificity; some 13 predicted patients were CT-confirmed with GO in a median of about 7.1 months. Most expanded thyroid clonotypes with a frequency above 0.001 also appeared in blood, which suggests that blood repertoires may reflect the immune response in the thyroid. In cross-validation, the 13-signature model distinguished ophthalmopathy from stable hyperthyroidism with almost 90% sensitivity and around 81% specificity, and in the test set the corresponding values were around 78% and 73%. No statistical method was used to predetermine the sample size, and group allocation was not hidden from the investigators.

Trimming removed 0 bases from V and 4 bases from J, leaving 25 bases between the germline ends. CDR1 and CDR2 were assigned from the germline V gene as MNHEY and SVGEGT. From the cysteine up to the phenylalanine, the CDR3 has a length of 20 residues. Just the 60-base CDR3 DNA is kept, in frame starting at base 1. For repertoire sequencing, TCR beta CDR3 regions were amplified from RNA transcripts. HTBI primers and the Qiagen OneStep RT-PCR kit were used in a first-round RT-PCR, which was followed by a second-round multiplex PCR, size selection and purification. The libraries underwent paired-end sequencing with 100 bp reads on an Illumina HiSeq2000. Processing in the source paper ran as follows. SOAPnuke was used to process the reads, throwing out any read that had adapters, had uncalled bases, had a mean Phred below 15, or lacked an exact constant-primer or identifier match. COPE v1.2.5 was used to merge high-quality paired reads. Unique nucleotide sequences were defined as clonotypes and aligned to IMGT TRB V, D and J references using MiTCR v1.1. The analysis was limited to V-J combinations with a frequency above 0.0001, which together covered approximately 99% of the repertoires. A TCR clonal expansion and chaos score per V-J combination was defined as the ratio of F50 clonal expansion to chaos observed in the TCRdist matrix. Features were reduced by Welch's t-statistics and random forest to around 13 V-J combinations, which fed a naive Bayes classifier. The similarity between thyroid and blood repertoires was quantified using the Morisita-Horn index. Using fastp at Q25 and MiXCR, TCRdb reprocessed the public reads and kept productive beta chains. Duplicate CDR3 protein sequences are folded into a single record with the most common DNA and genes. The V and J calls come from TCRdb's annotation, not from the publication. The sample contains a few hundred thousand distinct CDR3 sequences, over 20% of them found a single time. The ten largest clones take up around 3.1% of the sample.

As for this clonotype: The antigen it binds to is not known. There are no base qualities to consult, and no much larger clone falls within one base.

A patient counted as having stable hyperthyroidism if there was no progression to ophthalmopathy within 18 months of follow-up. The hyperthyroidism patients were 18 to 65 years old and newly diagnosed, with a disease duration of less than 2 months. Patients were excluded if they had other autoimmune diseases, uncontrolled infections, pregnancy or lactation. Clinical symptoms, serum thyroxine, TRAb, thyroid ultrasound and orbital computed tomography formed the basis of the diagnosis. Ficoll-Paque density gradient centrifugation was used to isolate PBMCs from about 9 ml of fresh peripheral blood. Total RNA was extracted using Trizol reagent, and RNA quality was checked on an Agilent 2100 Bioanalyzer.

The chain uses TRBV6-2 or TRBV6-3 and TRBJ1-5, with the D gene not confidently named. The receptor's source is a woman between 18 and 29 years old with stable Graves' hyperthyroidism. Donor details come from another sample of the same person, matched by shared clones. The sequencing input was peripheral blood. Here is the DNA: TGTGCCAGCAGTTACTCCGGCAGATTAATCGGACGAATGGGGAATCAGCCCCAGCATTTT. Translated, this gives CASSYSGRLIGRMGNQPQHF.